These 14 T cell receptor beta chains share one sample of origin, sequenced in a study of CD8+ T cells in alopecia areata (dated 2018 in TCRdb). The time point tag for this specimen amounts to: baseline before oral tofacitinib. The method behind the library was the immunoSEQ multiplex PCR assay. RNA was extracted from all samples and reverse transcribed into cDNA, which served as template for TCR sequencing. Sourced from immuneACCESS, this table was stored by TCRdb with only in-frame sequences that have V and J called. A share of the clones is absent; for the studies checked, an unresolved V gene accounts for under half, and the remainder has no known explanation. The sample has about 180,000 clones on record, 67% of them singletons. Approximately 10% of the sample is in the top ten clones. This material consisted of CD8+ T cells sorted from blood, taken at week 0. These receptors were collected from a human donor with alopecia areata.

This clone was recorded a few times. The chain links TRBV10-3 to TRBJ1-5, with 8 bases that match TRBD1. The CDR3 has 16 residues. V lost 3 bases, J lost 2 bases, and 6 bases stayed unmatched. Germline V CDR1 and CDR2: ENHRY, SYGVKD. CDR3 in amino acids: CAISDAGQVGNQPQHF. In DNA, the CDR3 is TGTGCCATCAGTGACGCGGGACAGGTCGGCAATCAGCCCCAGCATTTT.

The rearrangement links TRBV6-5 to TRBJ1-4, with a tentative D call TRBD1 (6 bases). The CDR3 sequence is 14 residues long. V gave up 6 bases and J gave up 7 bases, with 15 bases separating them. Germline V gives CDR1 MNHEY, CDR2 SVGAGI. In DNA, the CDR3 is TGTGCCAGCAGGTGGACAGCGGTTGCTGAAAAACTGTTTTTT. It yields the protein CASRWTAVAEKLFF.

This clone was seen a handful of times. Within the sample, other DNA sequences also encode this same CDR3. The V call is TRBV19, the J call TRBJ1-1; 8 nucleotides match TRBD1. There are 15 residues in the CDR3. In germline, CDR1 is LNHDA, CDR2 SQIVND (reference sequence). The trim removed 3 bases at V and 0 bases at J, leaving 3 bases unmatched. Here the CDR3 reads CASSIGTGMNTEAFF. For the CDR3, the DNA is TGTGCCAGTAGTATCGGGACAGGAATGAACACTGAAGCTTTCTTT.

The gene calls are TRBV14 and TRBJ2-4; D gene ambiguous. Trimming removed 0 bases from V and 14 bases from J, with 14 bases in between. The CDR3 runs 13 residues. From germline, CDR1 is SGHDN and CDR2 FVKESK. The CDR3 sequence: CASSQEGSDREYF. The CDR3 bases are TGTGCCAGCAGCCAAGAAGGGTCTGATCGTGAGTACTTC.

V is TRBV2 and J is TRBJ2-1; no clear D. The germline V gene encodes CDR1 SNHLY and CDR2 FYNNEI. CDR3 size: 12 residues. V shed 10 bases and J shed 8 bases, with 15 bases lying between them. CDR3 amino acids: CANRDARDEQFF. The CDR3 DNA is TGTGCCAACCGAGACGCCCGGGATGAGCAGTTCTTC.

The CDR3 loop reads CASSSSQGLGWETQYF. The CDR3, as DNA: TGTGCCAGCAGCTCCAGCCAAGGACTAGGTTGGGAGACCCAGTACTTC. The chain couples TRBV7-9 to TRBJ2-5, with TRBD2 matching 7 bases. The CDR3 is 16 amino acids. CDR1 is SEHNR, CDR2 FQNEAQ, per germline (reference sequence). V trimming: 4 bases; J trimming: 5 bases; junction bases outside the gene matches: 13.

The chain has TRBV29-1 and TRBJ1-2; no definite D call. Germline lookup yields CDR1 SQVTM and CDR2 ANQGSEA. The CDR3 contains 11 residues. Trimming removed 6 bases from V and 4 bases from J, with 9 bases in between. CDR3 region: CSVVLGYGYTF. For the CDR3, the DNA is TGCAGCGTCGTGCTAGGCTATGGCTACACCTTC.

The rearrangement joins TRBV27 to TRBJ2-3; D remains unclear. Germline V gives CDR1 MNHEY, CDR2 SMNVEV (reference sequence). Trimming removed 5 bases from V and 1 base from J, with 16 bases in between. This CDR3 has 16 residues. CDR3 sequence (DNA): TGTGCCAGCAGTCCCTTTTTCCTGGGCGGCACAGATACGCAGTATTTT. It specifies CASSPFFLGGTDTQYF.

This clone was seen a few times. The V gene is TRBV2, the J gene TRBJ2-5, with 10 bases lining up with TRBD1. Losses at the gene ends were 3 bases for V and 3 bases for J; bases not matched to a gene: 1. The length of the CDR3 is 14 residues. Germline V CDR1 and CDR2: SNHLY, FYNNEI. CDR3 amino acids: CASSDGQGEETQYF. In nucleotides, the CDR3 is TGTGCCAGCAGTGACGGACAGGGGGAAGAGACCCAGTACTTC.

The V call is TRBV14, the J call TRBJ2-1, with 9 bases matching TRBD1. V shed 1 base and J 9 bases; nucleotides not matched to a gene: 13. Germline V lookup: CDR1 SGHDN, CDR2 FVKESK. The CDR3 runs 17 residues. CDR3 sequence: CASSQGGLGTGMVEQFF. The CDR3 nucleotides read TGTGCCAGCAGCCAAGGAGGTCTCGGGACAGGGATGGTTGAGCAGTTCTTC. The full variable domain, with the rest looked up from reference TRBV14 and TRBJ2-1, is EAGVTQFPSHSVIEKGQTVTLRCDPISGHDNLYWYRRVMGKEIKFLLHFVKESKQDESGMPNNRFLAERTGGTYSTLKVQPAELEDSGVYFCASSQGGLGTGMVEQFFGPGTRLTVL.

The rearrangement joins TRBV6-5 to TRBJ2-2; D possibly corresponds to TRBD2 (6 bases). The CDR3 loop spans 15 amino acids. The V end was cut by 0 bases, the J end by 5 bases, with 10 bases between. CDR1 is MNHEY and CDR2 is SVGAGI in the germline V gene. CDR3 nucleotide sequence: TGTGCCAGCAGTTACTCGATAAGCGGGACCGGGGAGCTGTTTTTT. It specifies CASSYSISGTGELFF.

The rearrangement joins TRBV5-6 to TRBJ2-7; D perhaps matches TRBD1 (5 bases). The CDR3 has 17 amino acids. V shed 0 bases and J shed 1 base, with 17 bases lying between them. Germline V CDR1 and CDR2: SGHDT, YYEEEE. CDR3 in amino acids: CASSLGGAGLMSYEQYF. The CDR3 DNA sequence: TGTGCCAGCAGCTTGGGAGGAGCAGGGTTGATGTCCTACGAGCAGTACTTC.

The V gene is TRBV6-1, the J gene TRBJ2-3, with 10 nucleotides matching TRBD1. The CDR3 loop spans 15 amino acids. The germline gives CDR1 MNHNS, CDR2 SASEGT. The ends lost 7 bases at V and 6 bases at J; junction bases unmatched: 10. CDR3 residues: CASIPGQGPSDTQYF. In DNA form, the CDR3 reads TGTGCCAGCATACCGGGACAGGGGCCAAGTGATACGCAGTATTTT.

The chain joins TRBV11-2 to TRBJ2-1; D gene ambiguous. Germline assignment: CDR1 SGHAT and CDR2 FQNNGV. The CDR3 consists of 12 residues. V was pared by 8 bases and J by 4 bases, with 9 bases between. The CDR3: CASSAGYNEQFF. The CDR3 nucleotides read TGTGCCAGCTCGGCTGGATACAATGAGCAGTTCTTC.